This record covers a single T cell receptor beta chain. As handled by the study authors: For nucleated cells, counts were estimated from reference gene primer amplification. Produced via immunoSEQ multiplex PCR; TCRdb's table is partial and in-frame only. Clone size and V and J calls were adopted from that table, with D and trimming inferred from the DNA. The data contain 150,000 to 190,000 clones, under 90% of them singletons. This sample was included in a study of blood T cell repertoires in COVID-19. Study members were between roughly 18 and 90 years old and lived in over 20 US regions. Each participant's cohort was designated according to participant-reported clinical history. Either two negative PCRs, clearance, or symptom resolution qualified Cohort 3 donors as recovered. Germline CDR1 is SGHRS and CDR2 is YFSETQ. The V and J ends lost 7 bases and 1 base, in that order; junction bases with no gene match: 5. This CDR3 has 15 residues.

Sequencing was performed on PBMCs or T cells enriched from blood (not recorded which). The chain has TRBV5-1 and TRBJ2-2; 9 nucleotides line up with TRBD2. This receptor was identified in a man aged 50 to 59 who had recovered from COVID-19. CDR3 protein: CASARAGGNTGELFF. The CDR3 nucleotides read TGCGCCAGCGCACGAGCGGGGGGGAACACCGGGGAGCTGTTTTTT.